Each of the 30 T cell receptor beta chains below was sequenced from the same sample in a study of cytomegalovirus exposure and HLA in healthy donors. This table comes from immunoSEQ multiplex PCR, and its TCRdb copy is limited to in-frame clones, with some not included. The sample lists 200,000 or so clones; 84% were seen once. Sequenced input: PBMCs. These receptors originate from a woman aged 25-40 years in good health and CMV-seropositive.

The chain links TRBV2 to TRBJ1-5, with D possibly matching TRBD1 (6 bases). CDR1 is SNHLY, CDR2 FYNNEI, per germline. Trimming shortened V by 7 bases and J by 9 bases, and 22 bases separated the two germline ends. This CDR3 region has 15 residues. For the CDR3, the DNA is TGTGCCAGCAAGCAAGACATGCAGGGGAAGGGGCCCCAGCATTTT. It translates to CASKQDMQGKGPQHF.

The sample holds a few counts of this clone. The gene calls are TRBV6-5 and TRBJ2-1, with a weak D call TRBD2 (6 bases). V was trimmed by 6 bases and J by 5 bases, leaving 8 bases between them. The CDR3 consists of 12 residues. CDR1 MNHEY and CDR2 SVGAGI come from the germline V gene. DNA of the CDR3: TGTGCCAGCAGCGAGCGGGACAATGAGCAGTTCTTC. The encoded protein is CASSERDNEQFF.

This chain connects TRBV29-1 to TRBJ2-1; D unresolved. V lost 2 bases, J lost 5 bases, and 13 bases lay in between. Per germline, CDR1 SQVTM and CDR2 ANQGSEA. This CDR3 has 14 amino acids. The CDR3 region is CSVESGPLNNEQFF. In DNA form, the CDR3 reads TGCAGCGTTGAATCTGGGCCATTGAACAATGAGCAGTTCTTC.

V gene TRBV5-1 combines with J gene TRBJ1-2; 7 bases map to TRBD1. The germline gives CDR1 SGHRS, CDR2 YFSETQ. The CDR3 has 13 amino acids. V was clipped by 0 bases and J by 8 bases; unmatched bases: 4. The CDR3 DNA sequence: TGCGCCAGCAGCTTGGGACAGGGAGGAGGCTACACCTTC. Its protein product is CASSLGQGGGYTF.

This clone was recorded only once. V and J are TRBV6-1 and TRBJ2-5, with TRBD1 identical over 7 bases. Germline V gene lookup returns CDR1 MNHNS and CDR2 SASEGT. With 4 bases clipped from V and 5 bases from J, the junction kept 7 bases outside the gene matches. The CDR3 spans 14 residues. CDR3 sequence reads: CASSGRQGSETQYF. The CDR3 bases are TGTGCCAGCAGTGGCCGACAGGGATCGGAGACCCAGTACTTC.

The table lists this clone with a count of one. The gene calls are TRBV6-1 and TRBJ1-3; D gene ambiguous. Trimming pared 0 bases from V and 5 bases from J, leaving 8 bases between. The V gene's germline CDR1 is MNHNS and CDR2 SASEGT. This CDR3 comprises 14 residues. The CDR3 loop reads CASSEARLRNTIYF. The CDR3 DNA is TGTGCCAGCAGTGAAGCGCGGCTTAGAAACACCATATATTTT.

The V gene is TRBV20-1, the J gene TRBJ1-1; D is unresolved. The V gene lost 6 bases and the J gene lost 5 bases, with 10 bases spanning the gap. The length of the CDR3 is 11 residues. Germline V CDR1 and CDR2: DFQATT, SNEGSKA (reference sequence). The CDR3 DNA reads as TGCAGTGCCAAGCGGGAGACTGAAGCTTTCTTT. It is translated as CSAKRETEAFF.

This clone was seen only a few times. The CDR3 nucleotides read TGTGCCAGCAGCTTGGGGCTCACTGAAGCTTTCTTT. Its translation is CASSLGLTEAFF. The chain uses TRBV5-5 and TRBJ1-1; D is undetermined. V lost 0 bases and J lost 4, with 4 bases in between. The germline V gene encodes CDR1 SGHKS and CDR2 YYEKEE (reference sequence). This CDR3 has 12 residues.

The CDR3 region is CASSFRSEKLFF. CDR3 in DNA: TGTGCCAGCAGCTTTCGTAGTGAAAAACTGTTTTTT. The chain combines TRBV5-8 with TRBJ1-4; unclear D gene. Germline V gene data show CDR1 as SGHTS and CDR2 as YDEGEE. V lost 2 bases and J 7 bases, leaving 6 bases between the germline ends. The CDR3 covers 12 residues.

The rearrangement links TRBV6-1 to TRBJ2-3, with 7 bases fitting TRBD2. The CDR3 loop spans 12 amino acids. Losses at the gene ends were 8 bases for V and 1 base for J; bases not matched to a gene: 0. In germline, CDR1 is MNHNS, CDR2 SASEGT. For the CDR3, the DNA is TGTGCCAGCGGGGGGGGCACAGATACGCAGTATTTT. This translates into CASGGGTDTQYF.

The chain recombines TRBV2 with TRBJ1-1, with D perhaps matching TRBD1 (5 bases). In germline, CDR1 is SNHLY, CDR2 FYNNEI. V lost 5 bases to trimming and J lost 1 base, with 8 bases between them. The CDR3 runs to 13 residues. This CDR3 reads CASSQQANTEAFF. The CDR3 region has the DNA TGTGCCAGCAGTCAACAGGCGAACACTGAAGCTTTCTTT. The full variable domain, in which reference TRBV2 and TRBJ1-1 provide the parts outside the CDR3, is EPEVTQTPSHQVTQMGQEVILRCVPISNHLYFYWYRQILGQKVEFLVSFYNNEISEKSEIFDDQFSVERPDGSNFTLKIRSTKLEDSAMYFCASSQQANTEAFFGQGTRLTVV.

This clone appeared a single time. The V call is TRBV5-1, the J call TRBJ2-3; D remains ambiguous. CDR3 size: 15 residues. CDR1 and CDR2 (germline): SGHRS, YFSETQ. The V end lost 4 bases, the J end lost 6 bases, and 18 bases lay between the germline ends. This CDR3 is CASSPVDTFRDTQYF. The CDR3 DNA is TGCGCCAGCAGCCCAGTTGACACCTTTCGTGATACGCAGTATTTT.

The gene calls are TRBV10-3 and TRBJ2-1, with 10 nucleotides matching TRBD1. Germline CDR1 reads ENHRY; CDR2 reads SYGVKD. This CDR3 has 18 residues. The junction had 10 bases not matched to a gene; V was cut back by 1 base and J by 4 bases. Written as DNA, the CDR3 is TGTGCCATCAGTGAGTTCGTGCCCGGGACAGGGGAATACAATGAGCAGTTCTTC. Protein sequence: CAISEFVPGTGEYNEQFF.

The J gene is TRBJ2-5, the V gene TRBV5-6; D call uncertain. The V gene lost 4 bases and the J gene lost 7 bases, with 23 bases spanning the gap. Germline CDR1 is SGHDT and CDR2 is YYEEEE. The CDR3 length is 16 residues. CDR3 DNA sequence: TGTGCCAGCAGCCCTAAGGCGCCAGGTACCGTTGGGACCCAGTACTTC. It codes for CASSPKAPGTVGTQYF.

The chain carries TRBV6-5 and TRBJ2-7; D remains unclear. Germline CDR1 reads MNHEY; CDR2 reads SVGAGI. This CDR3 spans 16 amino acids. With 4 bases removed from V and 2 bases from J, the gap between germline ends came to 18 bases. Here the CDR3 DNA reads TGTGCCAGCAGTTCGGGTCGTCTCCTTCCAACCTACGAGCAGTACTTC. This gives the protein CASSSGRLLPTYEQYF.

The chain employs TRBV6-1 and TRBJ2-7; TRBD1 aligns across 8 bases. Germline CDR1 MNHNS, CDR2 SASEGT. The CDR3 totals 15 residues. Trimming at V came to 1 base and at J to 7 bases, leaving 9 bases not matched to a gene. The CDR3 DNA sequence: TGTGCCAGCAGTGAAGTGGACAGGGTTTACCCAGAGCAGTACTTC. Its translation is CASSEVDRVYPEQYF.

The DNA of the CDR3 is TGTGCCTGGAGTGTCGGGCTAGCGGGAGGCAGTATCTCCGAGCAGTACTTC. Translating it yields CAWSVGLAGGSISEQYF. The chain recombines TRBV30 with TRBJ2-7; 11 bases fit TRBD2. J was trimmed by 6 bases and V by 0 bases; bases with no gene match: 13. CDR1 is GTSNPN and CDR2 is SVGIG in the germline V gene (reference sequence). The CDR3 spans 17 residues.

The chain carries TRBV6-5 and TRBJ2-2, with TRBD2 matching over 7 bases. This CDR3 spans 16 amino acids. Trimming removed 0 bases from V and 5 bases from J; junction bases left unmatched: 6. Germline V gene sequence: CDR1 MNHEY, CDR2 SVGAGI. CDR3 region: CASSYSSLLATGELFF. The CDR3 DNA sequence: TGTGCCAGCAGTTACTCCAGTTTACTAGCGACCGGGGAGCTGTTTTTT.

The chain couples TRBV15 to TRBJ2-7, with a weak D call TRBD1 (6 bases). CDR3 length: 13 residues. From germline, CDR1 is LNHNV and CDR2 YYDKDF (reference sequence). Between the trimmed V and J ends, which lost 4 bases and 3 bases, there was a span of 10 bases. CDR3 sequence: CATSTGHRYEQYF. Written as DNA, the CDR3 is TGTGCCACCAGCACGGGACATCGCTACGAGCAGTACTTC.

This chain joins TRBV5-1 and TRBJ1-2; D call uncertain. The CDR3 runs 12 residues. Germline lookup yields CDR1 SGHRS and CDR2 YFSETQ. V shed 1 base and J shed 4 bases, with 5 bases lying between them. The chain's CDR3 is CASSLRGYGYTF. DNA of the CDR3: TGCGCCAGCAGCTTGCGGGGCTATGGCTACACCTTC.

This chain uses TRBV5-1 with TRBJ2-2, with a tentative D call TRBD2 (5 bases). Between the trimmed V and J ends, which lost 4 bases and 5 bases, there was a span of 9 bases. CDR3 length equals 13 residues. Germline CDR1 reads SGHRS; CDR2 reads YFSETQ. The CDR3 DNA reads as TGCGCCAGCAGCCCCGGACTGACCGGGGAGCTGTTTTTT. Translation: CASSPGLTGELFF.

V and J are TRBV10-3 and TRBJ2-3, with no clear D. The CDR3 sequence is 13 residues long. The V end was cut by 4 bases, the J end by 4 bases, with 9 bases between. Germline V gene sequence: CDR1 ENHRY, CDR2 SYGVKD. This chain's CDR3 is CAISGLGADTQYF. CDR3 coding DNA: TGTGCCATCAGTGGCCTAGGCGCAGATACGCAGTATTTT.

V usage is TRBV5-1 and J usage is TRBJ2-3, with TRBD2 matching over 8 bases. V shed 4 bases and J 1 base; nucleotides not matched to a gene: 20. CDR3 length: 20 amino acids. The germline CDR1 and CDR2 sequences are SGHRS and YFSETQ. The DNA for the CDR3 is TGCGCCAGCAGCCTCGGATTTCAGTCAGCGGGAGCACGGCGCACAGATACGCAGTATTTT. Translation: CASSLGFQSAGARRTDTQYF.

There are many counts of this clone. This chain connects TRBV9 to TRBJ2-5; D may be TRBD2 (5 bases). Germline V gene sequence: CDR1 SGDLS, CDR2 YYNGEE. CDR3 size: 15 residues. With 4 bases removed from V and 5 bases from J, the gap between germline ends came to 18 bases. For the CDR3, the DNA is TGTGCCAGCAGCCCACAACAAGCGGATGGCGAGACCCAGTACTTC. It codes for CASSPQQADGETQYF.

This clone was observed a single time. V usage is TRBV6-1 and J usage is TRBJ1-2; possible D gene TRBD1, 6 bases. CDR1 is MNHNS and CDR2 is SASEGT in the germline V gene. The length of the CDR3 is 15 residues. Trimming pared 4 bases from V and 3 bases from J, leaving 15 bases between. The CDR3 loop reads CASSVVIGGDYGYTF. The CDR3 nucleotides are TGTGCCAGCAGTGTAGTCATAGGGGGGGACTATGGCTACACCTTC.

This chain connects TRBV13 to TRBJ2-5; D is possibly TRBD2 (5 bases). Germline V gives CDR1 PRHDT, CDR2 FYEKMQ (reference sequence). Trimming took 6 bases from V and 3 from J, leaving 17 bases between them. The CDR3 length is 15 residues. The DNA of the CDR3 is TGTGCCAGCAGGCGTAGAAGGCTAGCAGAAGAGACCCAGTACTTC. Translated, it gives CASRRRRLAEETQYF.

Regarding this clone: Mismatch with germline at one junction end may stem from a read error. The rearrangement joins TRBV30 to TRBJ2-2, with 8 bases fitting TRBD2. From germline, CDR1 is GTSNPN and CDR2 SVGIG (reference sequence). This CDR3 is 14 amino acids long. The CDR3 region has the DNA TGTGCCGGGAGCGGGAGAGTCGACACCGGGGAGCTGTTTTTT. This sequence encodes CAGSGRVDTGELFF.

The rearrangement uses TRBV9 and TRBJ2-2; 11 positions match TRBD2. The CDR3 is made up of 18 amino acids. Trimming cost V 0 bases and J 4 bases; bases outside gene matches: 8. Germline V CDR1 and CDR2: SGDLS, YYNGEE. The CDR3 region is CASSVGIAGGPGTGELFF. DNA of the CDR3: TGTGCCAGCAGCGTAGGAATAGCGGGAGGGCCGGGCACCGGGGAGCTGTTTTTT.

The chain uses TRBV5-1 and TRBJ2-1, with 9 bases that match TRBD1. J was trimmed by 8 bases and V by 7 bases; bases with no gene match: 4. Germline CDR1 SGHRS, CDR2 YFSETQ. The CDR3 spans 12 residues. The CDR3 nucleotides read TGCGCCAGCGGGACAGGGCTGCATGAGCAGTTCTTC. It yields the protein CASGTGLHEQFF.

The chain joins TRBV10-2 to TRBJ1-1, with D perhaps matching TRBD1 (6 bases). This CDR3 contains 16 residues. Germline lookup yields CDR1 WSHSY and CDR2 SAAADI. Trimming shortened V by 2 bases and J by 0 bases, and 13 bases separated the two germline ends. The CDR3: CASSERGGRMNTEAFF. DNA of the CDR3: TGCGCCAGCAGTGAGAGGGGGGGACGGATGAACACTGAAGCTTTCTTT.